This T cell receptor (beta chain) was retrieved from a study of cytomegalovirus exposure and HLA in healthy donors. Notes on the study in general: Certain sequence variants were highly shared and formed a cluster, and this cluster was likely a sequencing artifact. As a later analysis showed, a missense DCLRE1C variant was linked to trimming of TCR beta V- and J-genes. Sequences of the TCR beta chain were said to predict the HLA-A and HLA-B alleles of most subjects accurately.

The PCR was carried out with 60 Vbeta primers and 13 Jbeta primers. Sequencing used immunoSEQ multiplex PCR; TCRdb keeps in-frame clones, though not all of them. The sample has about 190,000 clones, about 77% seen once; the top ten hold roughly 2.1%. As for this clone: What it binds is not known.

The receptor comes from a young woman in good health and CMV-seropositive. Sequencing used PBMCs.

CDR3 nucleotides: TGTGCCAGCAGCGCCGGGACTAGCGGCGCGCTGGAGACCCAGTACTTC. This sequence encodes CASSAGTSGALETQYF. This chain uses TRBV11-2 with TRBJ2-5; TRBD2 aligns across 11 bases. The CDR3 is 16 residues long. Losses at the gene ends were 5 bases for V and 5 bases for J; bases not matched to a gene: 10. Germline CDR1 SGHAT, CDR2 FQNNGV. The full variable domain, in which reference TRBV11-2 and TRBJ2-5 provide the parts outside the CDR3, is EAGVAQSPRYKIIEKRQSVAFWCNPISGHATLYWYQQILGQGPKLLIQFQNNGVVDDSQLPKDRFSAERLKGVDSTLKIQPAKLEDSAVYLCASSAGTSGALETQYFGPGTRLLVL.